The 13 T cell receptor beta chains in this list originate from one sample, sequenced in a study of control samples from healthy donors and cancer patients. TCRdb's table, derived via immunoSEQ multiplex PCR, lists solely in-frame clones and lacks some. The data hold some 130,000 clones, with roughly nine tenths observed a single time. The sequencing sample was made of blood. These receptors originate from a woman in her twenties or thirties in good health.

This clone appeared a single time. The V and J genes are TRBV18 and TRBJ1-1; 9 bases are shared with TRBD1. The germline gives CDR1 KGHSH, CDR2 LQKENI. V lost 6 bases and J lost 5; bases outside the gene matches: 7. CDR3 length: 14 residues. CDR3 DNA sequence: TGTGCCAGCTCGTCCGGGACAGGGAGGACTGAAGCTTTCTTT. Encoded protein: CASSSGTGRTEAFF.

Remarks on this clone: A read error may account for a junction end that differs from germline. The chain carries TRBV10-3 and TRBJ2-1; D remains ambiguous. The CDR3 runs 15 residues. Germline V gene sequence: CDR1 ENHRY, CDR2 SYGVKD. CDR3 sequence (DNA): TGTGCCATCGGTGAGTCAGAGAGGACCTACAATGAGCAGTTCTTC. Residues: CAIGESERTYNEQFF.

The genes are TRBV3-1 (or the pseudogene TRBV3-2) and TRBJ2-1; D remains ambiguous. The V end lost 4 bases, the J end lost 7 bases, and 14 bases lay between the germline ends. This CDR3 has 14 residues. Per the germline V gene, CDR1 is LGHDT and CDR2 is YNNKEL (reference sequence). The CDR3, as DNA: TGTGCCAGCAGCCCTTTCAATTGGGAAAATGAGCAGTTCTTC. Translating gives CASSPFNWENEQFF.

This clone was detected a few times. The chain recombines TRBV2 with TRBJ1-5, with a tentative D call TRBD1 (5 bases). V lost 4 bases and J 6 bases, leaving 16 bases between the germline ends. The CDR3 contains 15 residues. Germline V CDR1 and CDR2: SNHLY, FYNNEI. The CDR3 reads CASSGELTVGQPQHF. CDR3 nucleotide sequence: TGTGCCAGCAGTGGGGAATTGACAGTCGGTCAGCCCCAGCATTTT.

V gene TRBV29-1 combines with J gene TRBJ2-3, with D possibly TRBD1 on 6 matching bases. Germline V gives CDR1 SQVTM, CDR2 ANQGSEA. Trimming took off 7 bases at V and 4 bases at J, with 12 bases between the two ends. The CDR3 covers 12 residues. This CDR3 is CSAEGVADTQYF. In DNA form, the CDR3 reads TGCAGCGCCGAGGGGGTGGCAGATACGCAGTATTTT.

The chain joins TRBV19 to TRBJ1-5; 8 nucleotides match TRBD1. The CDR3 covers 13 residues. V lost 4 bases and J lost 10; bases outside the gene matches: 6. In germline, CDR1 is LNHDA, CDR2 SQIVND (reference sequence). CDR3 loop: CASSTIGQGPQHF. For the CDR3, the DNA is TGTGCCAGTAGTACGATAGGACAGGGCCCCCAGCATTTT.

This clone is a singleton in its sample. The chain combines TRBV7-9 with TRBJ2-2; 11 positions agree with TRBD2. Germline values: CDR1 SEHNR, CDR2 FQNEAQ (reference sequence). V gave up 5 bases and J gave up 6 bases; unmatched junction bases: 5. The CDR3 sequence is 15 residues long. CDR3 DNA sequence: TGTGCCAGCAGCGTACTAGCGGGAGAGGCCGGGGAGCTGTTTTTT. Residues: CASSVLAGEAGELFF.

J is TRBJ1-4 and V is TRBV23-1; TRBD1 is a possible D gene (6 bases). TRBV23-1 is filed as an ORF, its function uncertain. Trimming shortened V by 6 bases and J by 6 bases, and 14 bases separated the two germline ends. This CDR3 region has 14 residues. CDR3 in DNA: TGCGCCAGCAGGAAACAGGGCCATGATGAAAAACTGTTTTTT. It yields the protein CASRKQGHDEKLFF.

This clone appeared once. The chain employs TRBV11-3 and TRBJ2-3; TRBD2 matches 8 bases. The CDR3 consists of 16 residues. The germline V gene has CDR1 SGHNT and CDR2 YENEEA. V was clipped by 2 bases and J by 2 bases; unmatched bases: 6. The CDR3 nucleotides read TGTGCCAGCAGCTTAACCTACGGGAGGGCCACAGATACGCAGTATTTT. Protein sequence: CASSLTYGRATDTQYF. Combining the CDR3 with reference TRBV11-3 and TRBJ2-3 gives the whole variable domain EAGVVQSPRYKIIEKKQPVAFWCNPISGHNTLYWYLQNLGQGPELLIRYENEEAVDDSQLPKDRFSAERLKGVDSTLKIQPAELGDSAVYLCASSLTYGRATDTQYFGPGTRLTVL.

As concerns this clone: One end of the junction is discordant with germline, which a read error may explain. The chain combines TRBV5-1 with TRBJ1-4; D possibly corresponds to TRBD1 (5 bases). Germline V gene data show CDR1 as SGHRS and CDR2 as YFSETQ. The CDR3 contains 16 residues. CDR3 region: CASGLGGETTNEKLFF. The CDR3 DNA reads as TGCGCCAGCGGCTTGGGAGGGGAAACAACTAATGAAAAACTGTTTTTT.

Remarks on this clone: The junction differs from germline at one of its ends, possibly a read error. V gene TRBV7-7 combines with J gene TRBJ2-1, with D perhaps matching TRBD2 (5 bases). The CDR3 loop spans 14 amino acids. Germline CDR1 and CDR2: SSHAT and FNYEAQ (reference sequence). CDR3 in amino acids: CASSPSEVWNEQFF. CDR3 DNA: TGTGCTAGCAGCCCCTCGGAGGTCTGGAATGAGCAGTTCTTC.

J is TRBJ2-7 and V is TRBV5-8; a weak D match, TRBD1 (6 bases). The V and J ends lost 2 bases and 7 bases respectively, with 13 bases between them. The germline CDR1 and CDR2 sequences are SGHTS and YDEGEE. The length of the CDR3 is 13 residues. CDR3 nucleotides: TGTGCCAGCAGCTTCAGGGGTCAGAGGGAGCAGTACTTC. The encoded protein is CASSFRGQREQYF.

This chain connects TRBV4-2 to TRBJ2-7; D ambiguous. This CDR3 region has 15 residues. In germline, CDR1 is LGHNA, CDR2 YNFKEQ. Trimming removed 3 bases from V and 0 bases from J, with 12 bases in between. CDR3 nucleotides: TGTGCCAGCAGCCACCGTGCACAGAGCTCCTACGAGCAGTACTTC. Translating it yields CASSHRAQSSYEQYF.